Listed below are T cell receptor beta chains from one sample, sequenced in a study of identical twins. A single record per CDR3 protein comes from TCRdb applying MiXCR to the 5' RACE reads. The data hold some 630,000 distinct CDR3 sequences, with around 7.5% observed a single time. These records were also assigned to another study, of yellow fever vaccine responses in identical twins.

The sample taken for sequencing was PBMCs. The source is a woman aged 18-35 years in good health. CDR3s include the opening cysteine and the closing phenylalanine or tryptophan. A D gene is named only where the DNA matches it firmly. Rows may omit the clone size; those that give it use once, few, many or a size class.

clone size,D gene,V gene,J gene,CDR3 DNA,CDR3 protein
many,TRBD2,TRBV10-3,TRBJ2-1,TGTGCCATCAGCTTCACTAGCGTTATTAAGGGCAATGAGCAGTTCTTC,CAISFTSVIKGNEQFF
-,TRBD1,TRBV12-3/TRBV12-4,TRBJ1-2,TGTGCCAGCAGTTTAAAGGGGGCGAACTATGGCTACACCTTC,CASSLKGANYGYTF
-,TRBD1,TRBV4-2,TRBJ1-3,TGTGCCAGCAGCCCAGCCGGGACAGCCGCTGGAAACACCATATATTTT,CASSPAGTAAGNTIYF
-,TRBD2,TRBV20-1,TRBJ2-3,TGCAGTGCTAGGCGGCTAGCGGGGGAGGATACGCAGTATTTT,CSARRLAGEDTQYF
many,-,TRBV4-1,TRBJ1-4,TGCGCCAGCAGCCAAGATTGGGGCTACGGCGGAAAACTGTTTTTT,CASSQDWGYGGKLFF
many,TRBD1,TRBV28,TRBJ2-1,TGTGCCAGCAGTTTATTCGGGACAGGCTCCTACAATGAGCAGTTCTTC,CASSLFGTGSYNEQFF
few,TRBD2,TRBV29-1,TRBJ2-1,TGCAGCGTTGGGCTGACTAGCGGGATACATCTTGCGAGATACAATGAGCAGTTCTTC,CSVGLTSGIHLARYNEQFF
-,TRBD1,TRBV14,TRBJ2-7,TGTGCCAGCACTCGACAGGGGGGGAGCGAGCAGTACTTC,CASTRQGGSEQYF
many,-,TRBV28,TRBJ2-7,TGTGCCAGCAGTGGACAGAGGCGGTACTTC,CASSGQRRYF
few,-,TRBV7-9,TRBJ1-3,TGTGCCAGCAGCTTAAGGGGGGGCCCGGGAGGAAACACCATATATTTT,CASSLRGGPGGNTIYF
-,TRBD2,TRBV12-3/TRBV12-4,TRBJ2-1,TGTGCCAGCACCCTAGCGGGAGGGATTTACAATGAGCAGTTCTTC,CASTLAGGIYNEQFF
few,-,TRBV20-1,TRBJ2-7,TGCAGTGCTAGCCGGGACCCGAACGAGCAGTACTTC,CSASRDPNEQYF
many,-,TRBV12-3/TRBV12-4,TRBJ1-5,TGTGCCAGCAGTTTAGAACCGGGGCAGCCCCAGCATTTT,CASSLEPGQPQHF
few,-,TRBV20-1,TRBJ1-1,TGCAGTGCTAGCCCGGGTGCCTTTGGGGCCGCTGAAGCTTTCTTT,CSASPGAFGAAEAFF
-,TRBD1,TRBV20-1,TRBJ2-3,TGCAGTGCTCGAATCGGAAACAGGGGGCGCGAGACAGATACGCAGTATTTT,CSARIGNRGRETDTQYF
-,-,TRBV20-1,TRBJ1-5,TGCAGTGCTAGAGCCTCTGGACTGAACAATCAGCCCCAGCATTTT,CSARASGLNNQPQHF
many,TRBD2,TRBV7-2,TRBJ2-3,TGTGCCAGCAGCCTCCTGGGACTAGCGGGATCAGATACGCAGTATTTT,CASSLLGLAGSDTQYF
-,TRBD1,TRBV5-1,TRBJ2-1,TGCGCCAGCAGCCTGGGGACTCGGACAGGGGGCTTCTACAATGAGCAGTTCTTC,CASSLGTRTGGFYNEQFF
few,-,TRBV11-2,TRBJ1-3,TGTGCCAGCAGCTTCCAGCCCGGCGGCGACTCTGGAAACACCATATATTTT,CASSFQPGGDSGNTIYF
-,-,TRBV3-1,TRBJ2-7,TGTGCCAGCAGCCCGGGGTCTAGGAACGAGCAGTACTTC,CASSPGSRNEQYF
few,TRBD2,TRBV20-1,TRBJ2-3,TGCAGTGCTTCCCCGACCCCGGGACTAGGGACAGATACGCAGTATTTT,CSASPTPGLGTDTQYF
-,-,TRBV10-2,TRBJ2-2,TGCGCCAGCAGTCAGCTCGGGGAGCTGTTTTTT,CASSQLGELFF
few,-,TRBV28,TRBJ2-1,TGTGCCAGCAGTTTCCGACTAGTAGGGACTGAGCAGTTCTTC,CASSFRLVGTEQFF
many,TRBD2,TRBV20-1,TRBJ2-2,TGCAGTGCTAGGCGGGGGGGCACCGGGGAGCTGTTTTTT,CSARRGGTGELFF
few,-,TRBV20-1,TRBJ1-5,TGCAGTGCGGGGGACATAAGGCAGCCCCAGCATTTT,CSAGDIRQPQHF
few,TRBD1,TRBV29-1,TRBJ2-1,TGCAGCGTAGGACAGGAGGCCTACAATGAGCAGTTCTTC,CSVGQEAYNEQFF
many,-,TRBV15,TRBJ2-1,TGTGCCACCAGCAGAGTTCCTAGCACCAATGAGCAGTTCTTC,CATSRVPSTNEQFF
many,-,TRBV28,TRBJ2-7,TGTGCCAGCAGTTTACCAGCCCCCCTCAGCTACGAGCAGTACTTC,CASSLPAPLSYEQYF
few,TRBD1,TRBV6-5,TRBJ2-2,TGTGCCAGCAGTTACTGGGGACAGTCTACGAACACCGGGGAGCTGTTTTTT,CASSYWGQSTNTGELFF
many,TRBD2,TRBV20-1,TRBJ2-4,TGCAGTGCTTCGGCCGGGACTAGCCATAACATTCAGTACTTC,CSASAGTSHNIQYF
many,-,TRBV29-1,TRBJ2-5,TGCAGCGTCCAGTGGGGGTTGGGGGAGACCCAGTACTTC,CSVQWGLGETQYF
many,TRBD1,TRBV10-3,TRBJ2-1,TGTGCCATCAGACAGGACAGGGACAATGAGCAGTTCTTC,CAIRQDRDNEQFF
few,-,TRBV3-1,TRBJ1-1,TGTGCCAGCAGCCAGAATAGGGGACTAACTGAAGCTTTCTTT,CASSQNRGLTEAFF
many,-,TRBV20-1,TRBJ2-7,TGCAGTGCTAGGCGGGACTACGAGCAGTACTTC,CSARRDYEQYF
many,-,TRBV12-3/TRBV12-4,TRBJ1-1,TGTGCCAGCATCCAAGGGGGGGCCACTGAAGCTTTCTTT,CASIQGGATEAFF
many,-,TRBV2,TRBJ2-1,TGTGCCAGCAGAGAACGGGACCGCCAACTCTCATACAATGAGCAGTTCTTC,CASRERDRQLSYNEQFF
many,-,TRBV20-1,TRBJ1-6,TGCAGTGCTAGAAAAGGGGGGTTCGATTCACCCCTCCACTTT,CSARKGGFDSPLHF
few,-,TRBV6-5,TRBJ2-1,TGTGCCAGCAGTTACTCCCTCGGTAGTAATGAGCAGTTCTTC,CASSYSLGSNEQFF
-,-,TRBV20-1,TRBJ2-5,TGCAGTTACCGGGACGAGAAAGAGACCCAGTACTTC,CSYRDEKETQYF
-,-,TRBV5-1,TRBJ1-1,TGCGCCAGCAGCTTGGTTTGGGGCCTGAACACTGAAGCTTTCTTT,CASSLVWGLNTEAFF
-,TRBD1,TRBV6-1,TRBJ1-3,TGTGCCAGCAGCCCGACAGGGCTTACGGGAAACACCATATATTTT,CASSPTGLTGNTIYF
many,-,TRBV12-3/TRBV12-4,TRBJ2-1,TGTGCCAGCAGTTTAAAGGAAAACAATGAGCAGTTCTTC,CASSLKENNEQFF